This TCR beta chain is drawn from a study of Ad26.COV2.S vaccination and SARS-CoV-2 variants. Notes on the study in general: TCR breadth and depth estimates may have understated total T cell responses. Placebo recipients had lower spike-specific TCR breadth than vaccine recipients.

This CDR3 has 12 amino acids. Germline assignment: CDR1 SQVTM and CDR2 ANQGSEA. V gave up 7 bases and J gave up 8 bases, with 14 bases separating them. For this clone: Its matching antigen is unknown.

Some clones are missing from TCRdb's copy, which holds only in-frame ones; the method was immunoSEQ multiplex PCR. The sample lists around 340,000 clones, 88% occurring once. Regarding treatment: around 19 received Ad26.COV2.S at low or high dose, single or two shots; five or six received placebo; per-sample allocation not given. All samples were drawn on day 63, counting from the first vaccine or placebo injection. The chain carries TRBV29-1 and TRBJ1-4; no definite D call. The input for sequencing was peripheral blood, taken in a trial of Ad26.COV2.S vaccine versus placebo. The TCR was taken from a person aged 18-65 years who received the Ad26.COV2.S COVID-19 vaccine or a placebo. The CDR3 sequence: CSAGGRGEKLFF. CDR3 nucleotide sequence: TGCAGCGCGGGCGGACGAGGAGAAAAACTGTTTTTT.